The rows below give T cell receptor beta chains drawn from one sample of a study of OX40 agonist ivuxolimab in advanced cancers. Using immunoSEQ multiplex PCR, the repertoire was profiled, and TCRdb retains in-frame clones only, with some absent. The sample has roughly 16,000 clones; roughly four fifths are singletons. Sample: CD4+ or CD8+ T cells sorted from blood, taken in a trial of the OX40 agonist ivuxolimab. The receptors stem from an adult with an advanced solid tumor such as melanoma, head and neck, liver or kidney cancer. Both conserved end residues are trimmed from each CDR3.

V	length	J	CDR3
TRBV5-4	13	TRBJ2-5	ASSRTGQGRETQY
TRBV6-1	13	TRBJ2-7	ASSEGQGQSYEQY
TRBV6-1	12	TRBJ1-5	ASITGVGNQPQH
TRBV12-2	16	TRBJ2-7	ASRLAAGVAGGGYEQY
TRBV7-9	13	TRBJ2-3	ASSPRGTSADTQY
TRBV25-1	13	TRBJ1-4	ASSESRGRVEKLF
TRBV11-3	12	TRBJ2-7	ASSSGLADYEQY
TRBV5-8	11	TRBJ2-7	ASSPGNLYEQY
TRBV7-9	11	TRBJ2-7	ATGGTGDYEQY
TRBV19	13	TRBJ2-7	ASSTPGQGTYEQY
TRBV4-3	14	TRBJ1-4	ASSQARGPTGEKLF
TRBV4-1	11	TRBJ2-3	ASSHDRSDTQY
TRBV4-1	11	TRBJ2-3	ASSQGEGDTQY
TRBV2	12	TRBJ1-1	ASRPGPMNTEAF
TRBV4-3	11	TRBJ2-3	ASSVLQADTQY
TRBV4-2	13	TRBJ2-7	ASSRLTGESNEQY
TRBV7-8	13	TRBJ1-2	ASSLAMGRDNGYT
TRBV15	17	TRBJ1-3	ATSRGPALDGSSGNTIY
TRBV28	14	TRBJ1-1	ASSQRTAGSDTEAF
TRBV27	13	TRBJ2-7	ASSLLWEGAYEQY
TRBV7-9	11	TRBJ1-2	ASKGTDNYGYT
TRBV28	11	TRBJ1-1	ASRGDRSTEAF
TRBV5-4	13	TRBJ1-3	ASSLAGPSGNTIY
TRBV9	13	TRBJ2-3	ASSVGTGLGDTQY
TRBV7-7	13	TRBJ2-3	ASSSRDRVPDTQY
TRBV6-5	13	TRBJ2-1	ASSFRQGLQGEQF
TRBV4-2	15	TRBJ2-1	ASSQDFSGGAYNEQF
TRBV5-4	12	TRBJ2-7	ASSLALGSYEQY
TRBV7-6	13	TRBJ1-2	ASSMEGDWNYGYT
TRBV4-1	11	TRBJ2-3	ASSQLSGNTQY
TRBV7-9	13	TRBJ2-3	ASSFPSGTDDTQY
TRBV11-2	15	TRBJ2-2	ASSLASGRANTGELF
TRBV28	13	TRBJ1-1	ASSPRTGFKVEAF
TRBV4-3	15	TRBJ2-3	ASSPRLAGGPGDTQY
TRBV28	11	TRBJ1-1	ASSLRTATEAF
TRBV11-2	14	TRBJ2-1	ASSLVLGGPYNEQF
TRBV10-3	14	TRBJ2-3	AINGVGGFTTDTQY
TRBV4-1	13	TRBJ2-7	ASSLGLSTNYEQY
TRBV28	9	TRBJ2-7	ASSLGLEQY
TRBV4-2	12	TRBJ2-2	ASSRRDSAGELF
TRBV11-2	12	TRBJ2-7	ASSFVAGSYEQY